This note documents a single T cell receptor (beta chain) sequence. Its antigen is as yet unknown. TCRdb analysed the reads with MiXCR anew, one entry per CDR3 protein. There are about 310,000 distinct CDR3 sequences in the sample; 17% occur only once, and approximately 12% lies in the top ten. This CDR3 spans 16 amino acids. CDR1 is SEHNR and CDR2 is FQNEAQ in the germline V gene (reference sequence). The ends were cut back, 0 bases at V and 5 bases at J, with 14 bases in the middle. These data are taken from a study of T cell repertoires in cytomegalovirus infection. Across the whole study: A matching HLA type, together with CMV infection, was signaled by public TCR beta signatures.

General observations from the study: The study identified carriers of CMV plus the relevant HLA from cumulative public TCR beta family frequency. Clonotype analysis showed dominance of the ex vivo response by HLA-C-restricted CMV-specific TCR beta clonotypes.

This sequence joins TRBV7-9 and TRBJ2-4, with unresolved D. Source material: PBMCs. This clonotype was obtained from a human donor in good health (CMV status not recorded). Some clones in this sample may be carry-over from other donors' samples. CDR3 sequence (DNA): TGTGCCAGCAGCTTAGCGGTGGCAGAATACCAAAACATTCAGTACTTC. This codes for CASSLAVAEYQNIQYF.